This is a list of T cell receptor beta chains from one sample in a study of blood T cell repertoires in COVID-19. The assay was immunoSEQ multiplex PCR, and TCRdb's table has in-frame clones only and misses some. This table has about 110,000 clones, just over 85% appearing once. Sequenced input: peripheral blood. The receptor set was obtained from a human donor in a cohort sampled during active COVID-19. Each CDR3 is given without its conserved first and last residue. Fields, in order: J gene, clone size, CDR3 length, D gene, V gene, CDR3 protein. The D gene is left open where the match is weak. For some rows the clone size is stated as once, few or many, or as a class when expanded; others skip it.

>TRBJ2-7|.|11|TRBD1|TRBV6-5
ASIRQGSSEQY
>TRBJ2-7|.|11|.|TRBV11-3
ASSSAPGHEQY
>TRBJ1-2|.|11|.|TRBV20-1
SASNRVEYGYT
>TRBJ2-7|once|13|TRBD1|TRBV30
AWSHRDRDSYEQY
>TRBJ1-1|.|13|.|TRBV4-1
ASSQGGGGRTEAF
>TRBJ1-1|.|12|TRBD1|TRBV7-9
ASTLGGQDTEAF
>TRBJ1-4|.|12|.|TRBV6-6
ASTPQGPWEKLF
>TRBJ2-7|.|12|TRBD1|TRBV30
AWMKDRGLYEQY
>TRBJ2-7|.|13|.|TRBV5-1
ASSREGDRPYEQY
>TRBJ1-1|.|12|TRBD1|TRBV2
ASVRQGGNTEAF
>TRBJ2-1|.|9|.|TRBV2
ASSSFNEQF
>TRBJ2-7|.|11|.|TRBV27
ASSFSAGPEQY
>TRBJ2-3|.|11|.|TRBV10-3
AISEPPADTQY
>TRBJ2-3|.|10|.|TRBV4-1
ASSHQTDTQY
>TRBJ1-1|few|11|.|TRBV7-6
ASSSRANTEAF
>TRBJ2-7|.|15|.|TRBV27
ASSPLPSGSGVYEQY
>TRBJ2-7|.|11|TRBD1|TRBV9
ASSEGQGYEQY
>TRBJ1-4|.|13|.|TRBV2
ASRDYRTTNEKLF
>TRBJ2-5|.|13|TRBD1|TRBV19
ASSSTTHRGETQY
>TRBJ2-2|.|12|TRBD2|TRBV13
ASRAGGNTGELF
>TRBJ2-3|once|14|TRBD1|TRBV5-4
ASSLVGGYSTDTQY
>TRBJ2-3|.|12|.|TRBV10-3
AISEYQGTDTQY
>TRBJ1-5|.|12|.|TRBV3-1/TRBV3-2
ASSPWTVNQPQH
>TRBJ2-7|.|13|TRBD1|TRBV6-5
ASSTRGQGNYEQY
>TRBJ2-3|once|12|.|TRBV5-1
ASSPNRAGDTQY
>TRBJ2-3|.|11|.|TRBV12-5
ASGLISGDTQY
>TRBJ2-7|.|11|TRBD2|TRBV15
ATRGGLGGEQY
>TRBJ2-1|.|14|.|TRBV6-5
ASSYTAGTLTNEQF
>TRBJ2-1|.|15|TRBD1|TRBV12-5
ASGLAGRDRNYNEQF
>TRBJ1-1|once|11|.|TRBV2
ASSSQGTYEAF
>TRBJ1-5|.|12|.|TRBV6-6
ASSRQDSNQPQH
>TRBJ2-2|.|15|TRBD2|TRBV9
ASSPGLAGGNGGELF
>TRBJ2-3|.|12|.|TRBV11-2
ASSLDDFSDTQY
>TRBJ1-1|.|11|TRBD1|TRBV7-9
ASSASGGTEAF